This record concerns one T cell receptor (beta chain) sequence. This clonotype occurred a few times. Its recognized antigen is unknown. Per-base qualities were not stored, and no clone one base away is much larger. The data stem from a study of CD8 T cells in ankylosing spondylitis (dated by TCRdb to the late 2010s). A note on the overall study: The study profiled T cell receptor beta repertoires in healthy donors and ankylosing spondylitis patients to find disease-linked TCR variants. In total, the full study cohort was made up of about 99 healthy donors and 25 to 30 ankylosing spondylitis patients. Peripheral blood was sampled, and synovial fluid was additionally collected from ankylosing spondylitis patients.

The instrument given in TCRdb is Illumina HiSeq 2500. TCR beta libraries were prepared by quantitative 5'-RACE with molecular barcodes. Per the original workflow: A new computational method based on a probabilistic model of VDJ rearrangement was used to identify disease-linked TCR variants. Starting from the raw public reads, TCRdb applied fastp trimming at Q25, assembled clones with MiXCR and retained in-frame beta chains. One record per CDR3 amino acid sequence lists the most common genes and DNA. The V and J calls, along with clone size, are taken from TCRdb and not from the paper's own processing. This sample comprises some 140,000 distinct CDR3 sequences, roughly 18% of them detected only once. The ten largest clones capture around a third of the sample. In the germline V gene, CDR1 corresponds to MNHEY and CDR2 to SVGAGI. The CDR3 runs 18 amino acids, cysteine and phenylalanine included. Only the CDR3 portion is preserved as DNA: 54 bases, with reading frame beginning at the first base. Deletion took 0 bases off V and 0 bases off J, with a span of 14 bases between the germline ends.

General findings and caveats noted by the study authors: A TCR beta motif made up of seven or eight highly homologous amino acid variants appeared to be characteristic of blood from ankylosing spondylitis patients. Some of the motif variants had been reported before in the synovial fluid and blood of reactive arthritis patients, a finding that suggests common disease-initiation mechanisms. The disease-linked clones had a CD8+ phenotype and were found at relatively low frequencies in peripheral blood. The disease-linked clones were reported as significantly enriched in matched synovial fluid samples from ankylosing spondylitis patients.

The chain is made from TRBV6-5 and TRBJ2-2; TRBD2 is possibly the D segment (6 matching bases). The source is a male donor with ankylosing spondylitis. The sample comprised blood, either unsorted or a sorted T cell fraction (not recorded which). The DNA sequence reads TGTGCCAGCAGTTACTCGAGGGTCTCTAGCGCGAACACCGGGGAGCTGTTTTTT. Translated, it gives CASSYSRVSSANTGELFF.